The 13 T cell receptor beta chains below come from one sample, sequenced in a study of cytotoxic CD8 clonotypes in ibrutinib-treated CLL. The repertoire was sequenced with immunoSEQ multiplex PCR; TCRdb's copy has only in-frame clones and lacks some. The sample includes roughly 200,000 clones, 65% to 80% of them seen just once. This sample comprised PBMCs, obtained after 12 months of ibrutinib treatment. These receptors were taken from a human donor with chronic lymphocytic leukemia.

The table lists this clone with a few counts. V is TRBV11-2 and J is TRBJ1-3; D possibly corresponds to TRBD1 (5 bases). Germline CDR1 reads SGHAT; CDR2 reads FQNNGV. There are 14 residues in the CDR3. Trimming shortened V by 6 bases and J by 3 bases, and 12 bases separated the two germline ends. The CDR3 sequence is CASRAQGFGNTIYF. DNA for the CDR3: TGTGCCAGCAGGGCCCAGGGTTTTGGAAACACCATATATTTT.

This clone appeared a few times. The chain combines TRBV19 with TRBJ2-2; weak D call: TRBD2 (7 bases). This CDR3 spans 14 amino acids. CDR1 and CDR2 (germline): LNHDA, SQIVND (reference sequence). V shed 7 bases and J shed 7 bases, with 16 bases lying between them. Here the CDR3 reads CASTPLGGGGELFF. The CDR3 DNA sequence: TGTGCCAGTACCCCATTAGGGGGGGGCGGGGAGCTGTTTTTT.

The V and J genes are TRBV29-1 and TRBJ1-2; TRBD1 matches at 8 bases. The CDR3 is made up of 12 amino acids. J gave up 2 bases and V 7 bases, and 3 bases lay outside the gene matches. Germline-derived CDR1 and CDR2 are SQVTM and ANQGSEA. The CDR3 sequence is CSERTGNYGYTF. The CDR3 DNA sequence: TGCAGCGAGAGGACAGGGAACTATGGCTACACCTTC.

This clone was observed a handful of times. V gene TRBV9 combines with J gene TRBJ1-4, with D possibly TRBD1 on 6 matching bases. The length of the CDR3 is 13 residues. V lost 5 bases and J 8 bases, leaving 13 bases between the germline ends. CDR1 is SGDLS, CDR2 YYNGEE, per germline. The DNA for the CDR3 is TGTGCCAGCAGTACGACAGGCGGGGAAAAACTGTTTTTT. Translating gives CASSTTGGEKLFF.

This chain connects TRBV5-1 to TRBJ1-2; D may be TRBD1 (6 bases). In germline, CDR1 is SGHRS, CDR2 YFSETQ. The CDR3 runs to 13 residues. V lost 4 bases and J lost 5, with 12 bases in between. The CDR3 loop is CASSAAGVYGYTF. As DNA, the CDR3 is TGCGCCAGCAGCGCGGCAGGGGTTTATGGCTACACCTTC.

The chain links TRBV7-2 to TRBJ2-7, with 7 nucleotides matching TRBD1. The germline CDR1 and CDR2 sequences are SGHTA and FQGNSA. CDR3 size: 13 residues. Trimming at V came to 5 bases and at J to 3 bases, leaving 4 bases not matched to a gene. CDR3 residues: CASSPDRLYEQYF. DNA for the CDR3: TGTGCCAGCAGCCCGGACAGGCTCTACGAGCAGTACTTC.

The genes are TRBV7-8 and TRBJ2-7; tentatively, D is TRBD1 or TRBD2 (5 bases each). The CDR3 has 15 amino acids. Germline V gives CDR1 SGHVS, CDR2 FQNEAQ. V lost 5 bases to trimming and J lost 4 bases, with 18 bases between them. DNA of the CDR3: TGTGCCAGCAGCCTATTCCGGGACGGAGATTACGAGCAGTACTTC. Translating gives CASSLFRDGDYEQYF.

A single count supports this clone. V gene TRBV4-1 combines with J gene TRBJ2-3; D is unresolved. Deletions cut 3 bases from V and 2 bases from J, with 9 bases between. CDR1 is MGHRA and CDR2 is YSYEKL in the germline V gene. The length of the CDR3 is 14 residues. The CDR3 sequence: CASSHDGYTDTQYF. The CDR3 nucleotides read TGCGCCAGCAGCCACGACGGGTACACAGATACGCAGTATTTT.

Notes on this clone: At one end, the junction sequence differs from germline, possibly due to a read error. The chain couples TRBV5-8 to TRBJ2-4; D remains unclear. The germline V gene has CDR1 SGHTS and CDR2 YDEGEE. The CDR3 contains 10 residues. The CDR3: CASSWAVQNF. CDR3 in DNA: TGTGCCAGCAGCTGGGCAGTACAAAACTTC.

This clone was detected a few times. The genes are TRBV7-2 and TRBJ2-3, with D unclear. This CDR3 has 11 amino acids. Germline V CDR1 and CDR2: SGHTA, FQGNSA. With 3 bases removed from V and 6 bases from J, the gap between germline ends came to 4 bases. The CDR3 DNA reads as TGTGCCAGCAGCTTGAGGGATACGCAGTATTTT. Translating it yields CASSLRDTQYF.

V and J are TRBV4-1 and TRBJ1-1; D is ambiguous. V was shortened by 0 bases and J by 4 bases, with 15 bases between the two germline ends. The germline V gene has CDR1 MGHRA and CDR2 YSYEKL. The CDR3 extends over 16 amino acids. The CDR3 reads CASSQDRGPRGTEAFF. The CDR3 DNA follows: TGCGCCAGCAGCCAAGATCGAGGGCCGCGGGGCACTGAAGCTTTCTTT.

V is TRBV5-1 and J is TRBJ2-5; 10 positions agree with TRBD2. Germline loops: CDR1 SGHRS, CDR2 YFSETQ. Unmatched junction bases numbered 8, after V lost 0 bases and J lost 0 bases. This CDR3 region has 18 residues. The CDR3 nucleotides read TGCGCCAGCAGCTTGGGCCTAGCGGGGGATAACTACCAAGAGACCCAGTACTTC. Encoded protein: CASSLGLAGDNYQETQYF.

This clone was seen a handful of times. The chain employs TRBV6-6 and TRBJ2-7, with no clear D. This CDR3 is 12 amino acids long. CDR1 MNHNY and CDR2 SVGAGI come from the germline V gene (reference sequence). V gave up 2 bases and J gave up 5 bases, with 7 bases separating them. In DNA form, the CDR3 reads TGTGCCAGCAGTTACAGGCCGGACGAGCAGTACTTC. The encoded protein is CASSYRPDEQYF.